The clone carrying this T cell receptor (beta chain) was counted only a few times. V gave up 5 bases and J gave up 3 bases, with 13 bases separating them. This CDR3 spans 14 amino acids. Germline-derived CDR1 and CDR2 are MDHEN and SYDVKM. The data stem from a study of blood T cell repertoires in COVID-19. At the level of the study: PBMCs, B-cell-depleted T cells, or T cells were the source of the cDNA or gDNA that made up the material.

Original methodology: Amplifying reference gene primers gave estimates of nucleated cell counts. Libraries were prepared by immunoSEQ multiplex PCR; TCRdb keeps only in-frame clonotypes and omits some of them. The V and J calls and clone size come from that table; D and trimming were worked out from the DNA. This table has roughly 130,000 clones, 88% appearing once. This sequence originates from a human donor with COVID-19, enrolled during active disease. The donor label of this sample is uncertain. The genes are TRBV28 and TRBJ1-2; perhaps TRBD1 as D (6 bases). The sequencing sample was made of peripheral blood. The CDR3 loop is CASSTRGPYYGYTF. CDR3 bases: TGTGCCAGCAGTACCAGGGGCCCCTACTATGGCTACACCTTC.